These T cell receptor beta chains were read from a single sample in a study of T-cell memory formation after mild COVID-19. TCRdb reanalysed the 5' RACE reads using MiXCR and keeps one entry per CDR3 protein. The sample consists of about 560,000 distinct CDR3 sequences, around 15% of them appearing once. Material for sequencing was PBMCs or a T cell subset sorted from them (not recorded which). These receptors came from an adult woman who had mild COVID-19 (a few samples of this study predate the infection). Cell type and time point are not known. Both conserved end residues are part of each CDR3. Each record gives: V gene, J gene, clone size, D gene, CDR3 DNA, CDR3 protein. D genes are given only for firm matches. Where a row states a size, it is once, few, many or the class of an expanded clone; other rows omit it.

TRBV2	TRBJ1-2	NA	NA	TGTGCCAGCAGTGAAGCGCCGTACAAATATGGCTACACCTTC	CASSEAPYKYGYTF
TRBV5-4	TRBJ2-1	once	NA	TGTGCCAGCAGCTTTCCAGGGGCCCCGAGCTCCTACAATGAGCAGTTCTTC	CASSFPGAPSSYNEQFF
TRBV6-2/TRBV6-3	TRBJ2-1	few	TRBD2	TGTGCCAGCAGTCGGCTAGCGGGAGTAGCCAATGAGCAGTTCTTC	CASSRLAGVANEQFF
TRBV9	TRBJ2-1	NA	TRBD2	TGTGCCAGCAGCTTAGTAGCGGGAGAAGACGGTGAGCAGTTCTTC	CASSLVAGEDGEQFF
TRBV3-1	TRBJ1-1	few	TRBD1	TGTGCCAGCAGCTCTCGGACAGGTTTGGGGAACACTGAAGCTTTCTTT	CASSSRTGLGNTEAFF
TRBV7-2	TRBJ1-2	NA	NA	TGTGCCAGCAGCTTAGGAGGGGTATTTTATGGCTACACCTTC	CASSLGGVFYGYTF
TRBV7-9	TRBJ2-3	NA	TRBD1	TGTGCCAGCAGCCCCGCGCTGGGGACAGGGGTCGTCACAGATACGCAGTATTTT	CASSPALGTGVVTDTQYF
TRBV3-1	TRBJ2-7	few	TRBD2	TGTGCCAGCAGCCCCCTGGGGATGAGCGGGAGGGCCCTCTACGAGCAGTACTTC	CASSPLGMSGRALYEQYF
TRBV6-5	TRBJ1-2	NA	NA	TGTGCCAGCAGTTACGGGTCAAGGGGACATGGCTACACCTTC	CASSYGSRGHGYTF
TRBV11-2	TRBJ2-7	NA	TRBD1	TGTGCCAGCAGTCGGGACAGGCCAAGCTCCTACGAGCAGTACTTC	CASSRDRPSSYEQYF
TRBV15	TRBJ2-5	NA	NA	TGTGCCACCAGCAGGGGCAGACACCAAGAGACCCAGTACTTC	CATSRGRHQETQYF
TRBV12-3/TRBV12-4	TRBJ2-7	NA	TRBD1	TGTGCCAGCAGTTTATACGACAGGGGATACGAGCAGTACTTC	CASSLYDRGYEQYF
TRBV15	TRBJ2-5	NA	NA	TGTGCCACCAGCAGAGATGTTGAGGGCATGGAGACCCAGTACTTC	CATSRDVEGMETQYF
TRBV6-5	TRBJ1-1	NA	NA	TGTGCCAGCAACGGGGGTCCGATCACTGAAGCTTTCTTT	CASNGGPITEAFF
TRBV20-1	TRBJ2-3	NA	NA	TGCAGTGCTAGACTAGGCGGCACAGATACGCAGTATTTT	CSARLGGTDTQYF
TRBV12-3/TRBV12-4	TRBJ2-1	few	TRBD2	TGTGCCAGCAGTAGTCGACTAGCGGCATACAATGAGCAGTTCTTC	CASSSRLAAYNEQFF
TRBV7-9	TRBJ2-7	few	TRBD2	TGTGCCAGCAGCAGCGGGGTAGGGGAAGGCTACGAGCAGTACTTC	CASSSGVGEGYEQYF
TRBV7-2	TRBJ2-1	many	NA	TGTGCCAGCAGCTTAGGGAGAGGGAGCAATGAGCAGTTCTTC	CASSLGRGSNEQFF
TRBV20-1	TRBJ2-5	few	TRBD1	TGCAGTGCTAGCGAGACAGGGAGTGGAGAGACCCAGTACTTC	CSASETGSGETQYF
TRBV7-3	TRBJ2-3	NA	TRBD1	TGTGCCAGCAGCTCCGGGACAGGGGTGTATTCAGATACGCAGTATTTT	CASSSGTGVYSDTQYF
TRBV4-3	TRBJ2-5	few	TRBD2	TGCGCCAGCAGCCGGACTAGCGGGAGCCAAGAGACCCAGTACTTC	CASSRTSGSQETQYF
TRBV6-6	TRBJ2-2	NA	NA	TGTGCCAGCAAAGTCCCCCACGGGAGCACCAGCCCCGGGGAGCTGTTTTTT	CASKVPHGSTSPGELFF
TRBV2	TRBJ1-2	NA	TRBD1	TGTGCCAGCAGCCAGGGACAGCAGGGCTACACCTTC	CASSQGQQGYTF
TRBV20-1	TRBJ2-7	few	TRBD2	TGCAGTGCTCGCCCTAGCGGACATAGGCCCTACGAGCAGTACTTC	CSARPSGHRPYEQYF
TRBV9	TRBJ1-1	few	NA	TGTGCCAGCAGCGTAGCTTCGGGGGGTACTGAAGCTTTCTTT	CASSVASGGTEAFF
TRBV6-2/TRBV6-3	TRBJ2-1	NA	NA	TGTGCCAGCAGCGCTCCGGGACAAGTGTACAATGAGCAGTTCTTC	CASSAPGQVYNEQFF
TRBV7-2	TRBJ2-7	few	TRBD2	TGTGCCAGCAGCTTAGCGCCCGGACTAGCGGGAGTGGAGTACGAGCAGTACTTC	CASSLAPGLAGVEYEQYF
TRBV9	TRBJ2-7	NA	TRBD1	TGTGCCAGCAGCGTAGGACAGGGATCCTACTACGAGCAGTACTTC	CASSVGQGSYYEQYF
TRBV20-1	TRBJ2-1	few	TRBD2	TGCAGTGCTAGAGATATCCTAGCGGGAGGTCGGGGGTCCTACAATGAGCAGTTCTTC	CSARDILAGGRGSYNEQFF
TRBV24-1	TRBJ2-1	few	TRBD2	TGTGCCACCAGTGATTTGGGTTATGGGGGGGAGAATGAGCAGTTCTTC	CATSDLGYGGENEQFF
TRBV20-1	TRBJ2-1	many	TRBD1	TGCAGTGCTACCGGGACAGGGGGGGGTGAGCAGTTCTTC	CSATGTGGGEQFF
TRBV10-3	TRBJ1-2	many	TRBD1	TGTGCCATCAGTCAGGACAGGGGTGGCTACACCTTC	CAISQDRGGYTF
TRBV7-2	TRBJ2-7	few	TRBD2	TGTGCCAGCACCGTATTTAGCGGGAGCTACGAGCAGTACTTC	CASTVFSGSYEQYF
TRBV24-1	TRBJ2-1	few	TRBD2	TGTGCCACCAGTGTGAGCGGGAACGGATACTACAATGAGCAGTTCTTC	CATSVSGNGYYNEQFF
TRBV6-2/TRBV6-3	TRBJ1-2	NA	NA	TGTGCCAGCAGTTACAGGGCCAACTATGGCTACACCTTC	CASSYRANYGYTF
TRBV5-1	TRBJ1-4	NA	NA	TGCGCCAGCAGCCCCATACCGTCAACTAATGAAAAACTGTTTTTT	CASSPIPSTNEKLFF
TRBV4-2	TRBJ2-1	NA	TRBD2	TGTGCCAGCAGCCAAGCCGGGACTAGCGGGATAAATGAGCAGTTCTTC	CASSQAGTSGINEQFF
TRBV13	TRBJ2-7	few	NA	TGTGCCAGCGGCCTAACAGCCTACGAGCAGTACTTC	CASGLTAYEQYF
TRBV5-5	TRBJ2-1	NA	TRBD2	TGTGCCAGCAGCTTGATGACTAGCGGGTCCTACAATGAGCAGTTCTTC	CASSLMTSGSYNEQFF
TRBV28	TRBJ2-6	few	TRBD1	TGTGCCAGCGGCACAGGGGGCGCCCCTGGGGCCAACGTCCTGACTTTC	CASGTGGAPGANVLTF
TRBV5-1	TRBJ1-1	many	TRBD1	TGCGCCAGCAGCACTGGGGACAGAAGCGGGAACACTGAAGCTTTCTTT	CASSTGDRSGNTEAFF
TRBV12-3/TRBV12-4	TRBJ2-3	NA	NA	TGTGCCAGCAGCCCCTCGGGTGTCGGGAGTGGAACAGATACGCAGTATTTT	CASSPSGVGSGTDTQYF
TRBV9	TRBJ1-2	NA	NA	TGTGCCAGCAGCTCCTCTCAGGAGGTTCCTAACTATGGCTACACCTTC	CASSSSQEVPNYGYTF
TRBV18	TRBJ1-3	NA	NA	TGTGCCAGCTTCGGGTCGAGCTCTGGAAACACCATATATTTT	CASFGSSSGNTIYF
TRBV6-4	TRBJ2-3	few	NA	TGTGCCAGCAGAGCACGGGGGCAGGGAACAGATACGCAGTATTTT	CASRARGQGTDTQYF
TRBV11-1	TRBJ1-2	NA	NA	TGTGCCAGCAGCTTAGCCACGGCAGACCCTGGCTATGGCTACACCTTC	CASSLATADPGYGYTF
TRBV4-2	TRBJ2-2	NA	TRBD1	TGTGCCAGCAGCCCCCTAGGGGACAGGGTTACCGGGGAGCTGTTTTTT	CASSPLGDRVTGELFF
TRBV12-3/TRBV12-4	TRBJ1-1	few	TRBD1	TGTGCCAGCAAAACGGACAGGGGAATGTTAACTGAAGCTTTCTTT	CASKTDRGMLTEAFF
TRBV7-2	TRBJ1-2	NA	NA	TGTGCCAGCAGCTTACTAGCGAGCAGCCCGGGCGGCTACACCTTC	CASSLLASSPGGYTF
TRBV30	TRBJ2-3	few	TRBD2	TGTGCCTGGATGGCGGGAGGGCCCGGGGATCAAGATACGCAGTATTTT	CAWMAGGPGDQDTQYF